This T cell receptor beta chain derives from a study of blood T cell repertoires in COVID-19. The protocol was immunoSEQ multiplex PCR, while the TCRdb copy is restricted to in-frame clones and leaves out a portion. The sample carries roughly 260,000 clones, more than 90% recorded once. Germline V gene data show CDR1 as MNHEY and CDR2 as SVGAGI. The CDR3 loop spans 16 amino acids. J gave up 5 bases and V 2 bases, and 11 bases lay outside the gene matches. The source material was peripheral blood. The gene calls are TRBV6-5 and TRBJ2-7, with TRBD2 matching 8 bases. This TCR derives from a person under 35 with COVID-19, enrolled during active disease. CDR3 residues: CASSYRISGKGHEQYF. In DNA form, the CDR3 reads TGTGCCAGCAGTTACCGTATTAGCGGGAAGGGCCACGAGCAGTACTTC.